The present entry profiles one T cell receptor beta chain with its context. What it binds is not known. This entry belongs to a study of T cell responses to AZD1222 COVID-19 vaccine. CDR1 is LNHDA, CDR2 SQIVND, per germline (reference sequence). There are 14 residues in the CDR3. V gave up 9 bases and J gave up 5 bases; unmatched junction bases: 10. The data were produced by immunoSEQ multiplex PCR, yet TCRdb's version contains in-frame clones alone and is incomplete. Of around 150,000 clones detected, approximately 92% appear once; the ten largest clones hold less than 3.5%. Study-wide results and limits: Distributed over spike, vaccine-associated CD4 TCRs predominated at 160-218 and 743-854. Clonal diversity may have been underestimated in mostly white British donors. Baseline testing showed seropositivity in only a handful of AZD1222 recipients.

The sample was peripheral blood, taken 28 days after the second AZD1222 dose. The TCR sequence derives from an adult who received the AZD1222 COVID-19 vaccine. The V call is TRBV19, the J call TRBJ2-1; 7 nucleotides line up with TRBD2. Here the CDR3 reads CASVRGEGNNEQFF. The DNA of the CDR3 is TGTGCCAGCGTCCGTGGGGAGGGTAACAATGAGCAGTTCTTC. Full variable domain (remainder filled in from reference TRBV19 and TRBJ2-1): DGGITQSPKYLFRKEGQNVTLSCEQNLNHDAMYWYRQDPGQGLRLIYYSQIVNDFQKGDIAEGYSVSREKKESFPLTVTSAQKNPTAFYLCASVRGEGNNEQFFGPGTRLTVL.